A single sample gave rise to the 14 T cell receptor beta chains below, sequenced in a study of T cell responses to AZD1222 COVID-19 vaccine. Some clones are missing from TCRdb's copy, which holds only in-frame ones; the method was immunoSEQ multiplex PCR. In the table there are 180,000 or so clones, approximately 94% of which are singletons. The sample here was peripheral blood, taken on day 0 of AZD1222 vaccination. The receptors here all came from an adult in good health.

J is TRBJ1-1 and V is TRBV6-5, with 7 positions matching TRBD1. Germline assignment: CDR1 MNHEY and CDR2 SVGAGI. The CDR3 is 15 residues long. J gave up 3 bases and V 5 bases, and 9 bases lay outside the gene matches. The CDR3 DNA reads TGTGCCAGCAGTACATCGGGACAGCCCCACACTGAAGCTTTCTTT. As protein: CASSTSGQPHTEAFF.

The chain combines TRBV6-5 with TRBJ1-1; maybe TRBD1 (6 bases). V lost 0 bases, J lost 5 bases, and 16 bases lay in between. CDR1 is MNHEY and CDR2 is SVGAGI in the germline V gene. CDR3 length: 16 residues. The CDR3 DNA follows: TGTGCCAGCAGTTACTCCCCAGGGGAGGGGGGGACTGAAGCTTTCTTT. It translates to CASSYSPGEGGTEAFF.

The V call is TRBV27, the J call TRBJ1-5; no clear D. The CDR3 totals 12 residues. The germline CDR1 and CDR2 sequences are MNHEY and SMNVEV (reference sequence). V lost 7 bases and J lost 5, with 9 bases in between. As DNA, the CDR3 is TGTGCCAGCACTCCCGGGTATCAGCCCCAGCATTTT. This codes for CASTPGYQPQHF.

This sequence joins TRBV12-3 or TRBV12-4 and TRBJ1-6; D is ambiguous. This CDR3 contains 12 residues. The V end lost 3 bases, the J end lost 8 bases, and 5 bases lay between the germline ends. For the CDR3, the DNA is TGTGCCAGCAGTTTTCTCTATTCACCCCTCCACTTT. Translated: CASSFLYSPLHF.

The CDR3 sequence is CASSPLGGHTEAFF. Here the CDR3 DNA reads TGTGCCAGCTCACCACTGGGGGGGCACACTGAAGCTTTCTTT. The chain links TRBV18 to TRBJ1-1; D may be TRBD1 (6 bases). This CDR3 is built from 14 residues. The V and J ends lost 1 base and 3 bases respectively, with 9 bases between them. Germline V CDR1 and CDR2: KGHSH, LQKENI.

The genes are TRBV12-3 or TRBV12-4 and TRBJ1-2, with D perhaps TRBD1 (6 bases). V was trimmed by 6 bases and J by 7 bases, leaving 9 bases between them. The CDR3 is 11 residues long. The CDR3 protein is CASSAGAGYTF. The CDR3 region has the DNA TGTGCCAGCAGCGCAGGGGCTGGCTACACCTTC.

V and J are TRBV11-1 and TRBJ2-1; D gene unclear. This CDR3 region has 16 residues. Between the trimmed V and J ends, which lost 4 bases and 0 bases, there was a span of 13 bases. Germline CDR1 SGHAT, CDR2 FQDESV (reference sequence). The CDR3 is CASSSRALSSYNEQFF. CDR3 DNA sequence: TGTGCCAGCAGCTCAAGGGCCTTAAGCTCCTACAATGAGCAGTTCTTC.

This chain joins TRBV6-1 and TRBJ2-5; D not certain. The CDR3 extends over 14 amino acids. Germline lookup yields CDR1 MNHNS and CDR2 SASEGT. Trimming took 2 bases from V and 3 from J, leaving 10 bases between them. CDR3 in DNA: TGTGCCAGCAGTGAAAATTGGGCTAAAGAGACCCAGTACTTC. Its translation is CASSENWAKETQYF.

The chain is built from TRBV7-2 and TRBJ1-1; D may be TRBD1 (5 bases). Trimming pared 6 bases from V and 3 bases from J, leaving 17 bases between. Germline V gives CDR1 SGHTA, CDR2 FQGNSA. The CDR3 length is 15 residues. CDR3: CASSRPGGLDTEAFF. The CDR3 nucleotides are TGTGCCAGCAGTCGTCCGGGGGGTTTGGACACTGAAGCTTTCTTT.

This rearrangement joins TRBV19 to TRBJ2-1; D call uncertain. V shed 4 bases and J shed 7 bases, with 11 bases lying between them. Germline CDR1 reads LNHDA; CDR2 reads SQIVND (reference sequence). The CDR3 loop spans 13 amino acids. CDR3 in DNA: TGTGCCAGTAGTACTGACGCCGCTAATGAGCAGTTCTTC. Its translation is CASSTDAANEQFF. The full variable domain, its missing parts supplied by reference TRBV19 and TRBJ2-1, is DGGITQSPKYLFRKEGQNVTLSCEQNLNHDAMYWYRQDPGQGLRLIYYSQIVNDFQKGDIAEGYSVSREKKESFPLTVTSAQKNPTAFYLCASSTDAANEQFFGPGTRLTVL.

This rearrangement joins TRBV29-1 to TRBJ2-1; D might be TRBD1 (6 bases). This CDR3 is 12 amino acids long. CDR1 and CDR2 (germline): SQVTM, ANQGSEA. Trimming removed 3 bases at V and 6 bases at J, with 9 bases between. The CDR3 loop reads CSVDTGTNEQFF. CDR3 sequence (DNA): TGCAGCGTTGATACAGGGACCAATGAGCAGTTCTTC.

The CDR3 bases are TGTGCCAGCAGGGGGACAGCGAACACTGAAGCTTTCTTT. Its translation: CASRGTANTEAFF. The J gene is TRBJ1-1, the V gene TRBV6-5, with TRBD1 identical over 7 bases. CDR1 and CDR2 (germline): MNHEY, SVGAGI. The CDR3 contains 13 residues. The ends lost 6 bases at V and 1 base at J; junction bases unmatched: 2.

This chain connects TRBV6-6 to TRBJ2-7; TRBD2 matches at 7 bases. After removal of 0 bases from V and 9 bases from J, the junction contained 11 bases not matched to a gene. Germline loops: CDR1 MNHNY, CDR2 SVGAGI (reference sequence). This CDR3 contains 15 residues. The CDR3 sequence: CASSYSSSGLGRQYF. The DNA of the CDR3 is TGTGCCAGCAGTTACTCCTCTAGCGGCCTGGGTAGGCAGTACTTC.

V usage is TRBV5-6 and J usage is TRBJ2-1; no clear D. Trimming left V 3 bases short and J 0 bases short, with 13 bases between. Germline assignment: CDR1 SGHDT and CDR2 YYEEEE. The CDR3 covers 16 residues. DNA for the CDR3: TGTGCCAGCAGCTCAATAGGGAAGAGCTCCTACAATGAGCAGTTCTTC. Translation: CASSSIGKSSYNEQFF.